The clone carrying this T cell receptor beta chain was counted only a few times. Its target is not known. This specimen comes from a study of beta chain features in type 1 diabetes. Study results and limitations: Resolution of whether HLA type affects TCRB rearrangement was not achieved here. VDJ junctions from type 1 diabetes patients carried fewer insertions and larger deletions. Patients with Type 1 diabetes showed moderately but significantly shorter TCRB CDR3s in all four CD4+ subsets. Shorter templates may be favored by PCR, equally so in patients and controls.

The study reverse transcribed the entire isolated RNA, so it sequenced expressed TCRB transcripts. Produced via immunoSEQ multiplex PCR; TCRdb's table is partial and in-frame only. The profile shows 150,000 to 200,000 clones, 6.5% to 9.5% of them singletons. Purity exceeded 95% in all sorted populations. Specimen: central memory CD4+ T cells from blood. This receptor was obtained from a woman aged 40 to 49 with type 1 diabetes.

The CDR3 DNA reads TGCGCCAGCAGCACAAGACAGGGGGGGGAGCAGTACTTC. This codes for CASSTRQGGEQYF. The genes are TRBV5-1 and TRBJ2-7, with 9 bases lining up with TRBD1. Germline trimming cut 4 bases from V and 7 bases from J; bases unmatched to any gene: 6. The germline V gene encodes CDR1 SGHRS and CDR2 YFSETQ. This CDR3 has 13 amino acids.